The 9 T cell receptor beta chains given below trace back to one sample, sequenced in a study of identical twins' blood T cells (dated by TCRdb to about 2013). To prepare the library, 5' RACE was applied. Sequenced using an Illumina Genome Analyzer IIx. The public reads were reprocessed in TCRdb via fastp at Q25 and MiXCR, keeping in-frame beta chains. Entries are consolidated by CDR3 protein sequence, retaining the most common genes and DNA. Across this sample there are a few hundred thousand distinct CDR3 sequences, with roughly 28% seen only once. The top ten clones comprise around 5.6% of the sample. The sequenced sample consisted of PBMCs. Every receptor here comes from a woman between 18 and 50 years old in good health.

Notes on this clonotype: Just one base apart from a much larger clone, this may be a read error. The CDR3 sequence is CASSPGQPEAFF. The CDR3 nucleotides read TGTGCCAGCAGTCCAGGACAGCCTGAAGCTTTCTTT. This chain joins TRBV12-3 or TRBV12-4 and TRBJ1-1; a weak D match, TRBD1 (6 bases). This CDR3 has 12 residues. The germline V and J ends were trimmed by 5 bases and 6 bases, with 10 bases remaining between them.

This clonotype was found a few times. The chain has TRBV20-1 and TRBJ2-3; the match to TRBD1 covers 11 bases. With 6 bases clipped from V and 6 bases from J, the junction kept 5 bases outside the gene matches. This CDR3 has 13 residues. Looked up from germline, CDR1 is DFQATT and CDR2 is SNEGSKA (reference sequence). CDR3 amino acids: CSATDRGRDTQYF. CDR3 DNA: TGCAGTGCCACGGACAGGGGGCGGGATACGCAGTATTTT.

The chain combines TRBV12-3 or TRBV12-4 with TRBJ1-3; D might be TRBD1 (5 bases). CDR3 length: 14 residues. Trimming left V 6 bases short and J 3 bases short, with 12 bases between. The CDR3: CASSRQGRGNTIYF. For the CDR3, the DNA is TGTGCCAGCAGCCGGCAGGGTCGTGGAAACACCATATATTTT.

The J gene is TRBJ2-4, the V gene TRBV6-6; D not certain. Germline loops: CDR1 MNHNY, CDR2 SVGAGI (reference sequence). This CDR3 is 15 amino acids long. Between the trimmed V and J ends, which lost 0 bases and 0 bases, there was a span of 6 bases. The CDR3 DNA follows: TGTGCCAGCAGTTACTCGACTCTAGCCAAAAACATTCAGTACTTC. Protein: CASSYSTLAKNIQYF.

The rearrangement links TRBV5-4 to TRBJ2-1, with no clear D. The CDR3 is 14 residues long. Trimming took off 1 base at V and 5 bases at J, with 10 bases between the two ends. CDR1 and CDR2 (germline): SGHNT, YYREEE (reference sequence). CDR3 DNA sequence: TGTGCCAGCAGCTTGACTTCCGTTAACAATGAGCAGTTCTTC. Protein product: CASSLTSVNNEQFF.

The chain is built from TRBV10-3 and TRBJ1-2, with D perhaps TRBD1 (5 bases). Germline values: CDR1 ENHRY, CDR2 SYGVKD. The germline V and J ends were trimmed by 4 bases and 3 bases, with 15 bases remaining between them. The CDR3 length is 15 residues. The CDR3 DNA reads TGTGCCATCAGTGCTACGGGGGTTATCGACTATGGCTACACCTTC. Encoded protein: CAISATGVIDYGYTF.

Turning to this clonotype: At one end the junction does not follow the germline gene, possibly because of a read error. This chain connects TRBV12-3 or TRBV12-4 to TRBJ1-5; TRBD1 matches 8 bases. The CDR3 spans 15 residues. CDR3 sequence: CASSPYEDRGQPQRF. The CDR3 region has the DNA TGTGCCAGCAGTCCTTATGAAGACAGGGGACAGCCCCAGCGTTTT.

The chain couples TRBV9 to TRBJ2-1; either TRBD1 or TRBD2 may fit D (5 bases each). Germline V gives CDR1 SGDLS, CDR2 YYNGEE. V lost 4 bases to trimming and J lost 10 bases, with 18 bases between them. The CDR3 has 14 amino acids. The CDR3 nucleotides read TGTGCCAGCAGCAAAGACTGGGACCGGGGCGAGCAGTTCTTC. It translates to CASSKDWDRGEQFF.

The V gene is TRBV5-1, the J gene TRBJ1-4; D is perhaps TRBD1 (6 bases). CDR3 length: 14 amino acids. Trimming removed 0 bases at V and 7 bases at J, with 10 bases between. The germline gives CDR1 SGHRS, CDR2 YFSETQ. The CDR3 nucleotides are TGCGCCAGCAGCTTGGACAGGGTCGGTGAAAAACTGTTTTTT. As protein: CASSLDRVGEKLFF.